These T cell receptor beta chains were read from a single sample in a study of PD-1 blockade in classical Hodgkin lymphoma. Method: immunoSEQ multiplex PCR; TCRdb's copy keeps in-frame clones and lacks some. The repertoire holds about 150,000 clones, with 78% as singletons. The source material was peripheral blood mononuclear cells (PBMCs), sampled before the second cycle of nivolumab. These TCRs come from a human donor with classical Hodgkin lymphoma. Both conserved end residues are part of each CDR3. A D gene is named only where the DNA matches it firmly. Only part of the rows carry a size: once, few, many, or a class if the clone is expanded.

clone_size	j_call	v_call	d_call	cdr3_nt	cdr3_aa
.	TRBJ2-7	TRBV18	.	TGTGCCAGCTCACCACCGGGGTACGAGCAGTACTTC	CASSPPGYEQYF
.	TRBJ1-5	TRBV11-2	.	TGTGCCAGCAGCTTAGTTCCGGATCAGCCCCAGCATTTT	CASSLVPDQPQHF
.	TRBJ2-5	TRBV19	.	TGTGCCAGTAGTGGTGCGGACCCCTTACAAGAGACCCAGTACTTC	CASSGADPLQETQYF
.	TRBJ2-3	TRBV7-9	.	TGTGCCAGCAGCTTTGGGACGGGGGGCACAGATACGCAGTATTTT	CASSFGTGGTDTQYF
.	TRBJ1-2	TRBV2	.	TGTGCCAGCAGTGAAGCCTACTCCCGGGCTAGCTACACCTTC	CASSEAYSRASYTF
.	TRBJ2-1	TRBV4-1	.	TGCGCCAGCAGCCAAGCCGCAGGCCTGAGGGGGGATGAGCAGTTCTTC	CASSQAAGLRGDEQFF
.	TRBJ2-1	TRBV27	TRBD1	TGTGCCAGCGGCGACCTACAGGGGGATAGCGATGAGCAGTTCTTC	CASGDLQGDSDEQFF
.	TRBJ1-2	TRBV29-1	.	TGCAGCGTTGAAACCAGGCCCTATGGCTACACCTTC	CSVETRPYGYTF
.	TRBJ2-2	TRBV27	TRBD1	TGTGCCAGCAGTTACCAGGGACAGTACACCGGGGAGCTGTTTTTT	CASSYQGQYTGELFF
.	TRBJ1-5	TRBV18	.	TGTGCCAGCTCACCACATAGCAATCAGCCCCAGCATTTT	CASSPHSNQPQHF
.	TRBJ2-2	TRBV5-3	.	TGTGCCAGAAGCTTTGCGGGCTGCACCGGGGAGCTGTTTTTT	CARSFAGCTGELFF
.	TRBJ2-7	TRBV7-8	.	TGTGCCAGCAGCTTGGGGCGTGGAGGCGAGCAGTACTTC	CASSLGRGGEQYF
.	TRBJ2-1	TRBV4-1	.	TGCGCCAGCAGCCAAATCCCCCGCGGGCCAGAGCAGTTCTTC	CASSQIPRGPEQFF
.	TRBJ1-6	TRBV18	.	TGTGCCAGCTCACCATATATGATTGAGACAGCGGATTTCTCACCCCTCCACTTT	CASSPYMIETADFSPLHF
.	TRBJ1-3	TRBV6-5	.	TGTGCCAGCAGTTACGTCCCGGGGGTATCCGGAAACACCATATATTTT	CASSYVPGVSGNTIYF
once	TRBJ2-7	TRBV10-3	.	TGTGCCAGTCTCCAGGGTTTCGAGCAGTACTTC	CASLQGFEQYF
.	TRBJ1-2	TRBV7-9	.	TGTGCCAGCAGCTTACACAGGGAGAACTATGGCTACACCTTC	CASSLHRENYGYTF
.	TRBJ2-5	TRBV7-2	.	TGTGCCAGCAGCTTTGAATGGTGGGAAAAGCAGAAAGAGACCCAGTACTTC	CASSFEWWEKQKETQYF
once	TRBJ2-5	TRBV6-6	TRBD2	TGTGCCAGCAGTCCAACTAGCGGGGGGATAGAGACCCAGTACTTC	CASSPTSGGIETQYF
once	TRBJ1-4	TRBV4-2	.	TGTGCCAGCACGGACGTGGGGAGCGGTTTTAATGAAAAACTGTTTTTT	CASTDVGSGFNEKLFF
once	TRBJ2-3	TRBV20-1	.	TGCAGTGCTAGAAACAGGGATACGCAGTATTTT	CSARNRDTQYF
few	TRBJ1-1	TRBV6-1	.	TGTGCCAGCAGTTTACGAGGCCAATTTGGGACTGAAGCTTTCTTT	CASSLRGQFGTEAFF
.	TRBJ1-2	TRBV5-6	TRBD1	TGTGCCAGCGCACGGGACAGGGGGTACTATGGCTACACCTTC	CASARDRGYYGYTF
once	TRBJ2-1	TRBV15	.	TGTGCCACAACGGACCCGAGCTCCTACAATGAGCAGTTCTTC	CATTDPSSYNEQFF
.	TRBJ2-1	TRBV7-2	.	TGTGCCAGCAACACGCGCGGCCACAATGAGCAGTTCTTC	CASNTRGHNEQFF
once	TRBJ1-5	TRBV5-8	.	TGTGCCAGCAGCTTGGACAGCAATCAGCCCCAGCATTTT	CASSLDSNQPQHF
.	TRBJ2-1	TRBV11-2	TRBD1	TGTGCCAGCAGCTTTATCGGGACAGGGTCACTTCAACAGTTCTTC	CASSFIGTGSLQQFF
once	TRBJ2-1	TRBV25-1	.	TGTGCCAGCAGTGAATCCGGCGGATACAATGAGCAGTTCTTC	CASSESGGYNEQFF
many	TRBJ1-2	TRBV7-9	.	TGTGCCAGCAGCTTAGCCGGTTTCTATGGCTACACCTTC	CASSLAGFYGYTF
.	TRBJ2-5	TRBV5-1	.	TGCGCCAGCAGCTCAGATGGGGGGGCCGGGGAGACCCAGTACTTC	CASSSDGGAGETQYF
few	TRBJ1-2	TRBV6-1	.	TGTGCCTATTCTCGCGAGGGGCTCTATGGCTACACCTTC	CAYSREGLYGYTF
.	TRBJ1-5	TRBV19	.	TGTGCCAGTAGTATAGGTGGGACGGGTCTCAATCAGCCCCAGCATTTT	CASSIGGTGLNQPQHF
.	TRBJ2-5	TRBV6-1	.	TGTGCCAGCAGTTGGGGGGCCGAGACCCAGTACTTC	CASSWGAETQYF
.	TRBJ1-2	TRBV9	TRBD1	TGTGCCAGCAGCGACCTTGACAGGGGCGGCGGCTACACCTTC	CASSDLDRGGGYTF
few	TRBJ2-4	TRBV5-4	TRBD2	TGTGCCAGCGGGGGGGGAAAAAACATTCAGTACTTC	CASGGGKNIQYF
.	TRBJ2-1	TRBV5-1	.	TGCGCCAGCAGCTTGGCTTACGGGGCCGGCTACAATGAGCAGTTCTTC	CASSLAYGAGYNEQFF
.	TRBJ2-3	TRBV18	TRBD1	TGTGCCAGCTCACCCGGGACAGATTCTAGCACAGATACGCAGTATTTT	CASSPGTDSSTDTQYF
.	TRBJ2-7	TRBV28	.	TGTGCCAGCAGTTTTGAGACCCCCTACGAGCAGTACTTC	CASSFETPYEQYF
few	TRBJ2-5	TRBV6-5	TRBD1	TGTGCCAGCAGTTTTAATGGACAGGGCGGGAAGACCCAGTACTTC	CASSFNGQGGKTQYF
.	TRBJ1-4	TRBV2	.	TGTGCCAGCAGTGTCCAGGGCGTACATAATGAAAAACTGTTTTTT	CASSVQGVHNEKLFF
.	TRBJ1-2	TRBV2	.	TGTGCCAGCAGTGAACCAGAGGGATATGGCTACACCTTC	CASSEPEGYGYTF
.	TRBJ1-5	TRBV27	.	TGTGCCAGCAGTCCAAGGACGGACCTAAAGCCCCAGCATTTT	CASSPRTDLKPQHF